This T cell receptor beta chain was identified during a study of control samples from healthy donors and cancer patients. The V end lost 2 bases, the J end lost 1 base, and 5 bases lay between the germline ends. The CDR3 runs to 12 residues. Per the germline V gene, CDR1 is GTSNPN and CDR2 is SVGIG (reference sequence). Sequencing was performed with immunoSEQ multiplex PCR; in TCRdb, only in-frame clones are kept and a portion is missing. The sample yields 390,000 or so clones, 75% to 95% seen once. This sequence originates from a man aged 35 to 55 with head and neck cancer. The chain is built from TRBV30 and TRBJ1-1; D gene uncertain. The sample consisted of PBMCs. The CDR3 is CAWSSANTEAFF. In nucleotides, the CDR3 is TGTGCCTGGAGTTCAGCGAACACTGAAGCTTTCTTT.